The rows below give T cell receptor beta chains drawn from one sample of a study of CD8+ T cells in alopecia areata. The method was immunoSEQ multiplex PCR; TCRdb's version includes in-frame clones alone and lacks a portion of them. The sample lists approximately 210,000 clones; over 40% were seen once. Here the sequenced sample was CD4+ T cells sorted from blood, taken around week 36, from a patient treated with tofacitinib. The receptors here all came from a human donor with alopecia areata. CDR3s include the opening cysteine and the closing phenylalanine or tryptophan. A D gene is named only where the DNA matches it firmly. The listing skips clone size in some rows; elsewhere it reads once, few, many or a size class.

D gene,clone size,J gene,V gene,CDR3 DNA,CDR3 protein
TRBD1,.,TRBJ2-7,TRBV7-2,TGTGCCAGCAGCGTAGACAGGGATCGCGAGCAGTACTTC,CASSVDRDREQYF
TRBD2,few,TRBJ2-1,TRBV5-1,TGCGCCAGCAGCCCCGGACTAGCCGACCCCTACAATGAGCAGTTCTTC,CASSPGLADPYNEQFF
.,few,TRBJ1-2,TRBV6-6,TGTGCCAGCAGTTACACGAGAGGGGGCTACACCTTC,CASSYTRGGYTF
TRBD1,.,TRBJ2-1,TRBV7-7,TGTGCTAGCAGCTTAGAAACAGGGGCTGAGCAGTTCTTC,CASSLETGAEQFF
.,few,TRBJ2-5,TRBV28,TGTGCCAGCAGAGGAAACCCGGGCAGGGAGACCCAGTACTTC,CASRGNPGRETQYF
TRBD1,.,TRBJ2-7,TRBV7-2,TGTGCCAGCAGCTTAGACAGGGGGCGTTACGAGCAGTACTTC,CASSLDRGRYEQYF
.,few,TRBJ2-1,TRBV7-8,TGTGCCAGCAGCTACTACCAGGGTCCTCGGTCCTACAATGAGCAGTTCTTC,CASSYYQGPRSYNEQFF
.,.,TRBJ1-5,TRBV7-2,TGTGCCAGCAGCCTTAAAGTAGTTCCTCAGCCCCAGCATTTT,CASSLKVVPQPQHF
.,.,TRBJ2-1,TRBV6-1,TGTGCCAGCAGTGTAGGGCTAACGAACAATGAGCAGTTCTTC,CASSVGLTNNEQFF
.,.,TRBJ2-7,TRBV2,TGTGCCAGCAGTCCAACTAGTTACGAGCAGTACTTC,CASSPTSYEQYF
.,.,TRBJ2-1,TRBV28,TGTGCCAGCAGCCTGGGGGGTTTAATCGGGGAGCAGTTCTTC,CASSLGGLIGEQFF
.,few,TRBJ1-3,TRBV28,TGTGCCAGCGGCACCCCCGGGGCTGGAAACACCATATATTTT,CASGTPGAGNTIYF
.,.,TRBJ2-3,TRBV5-1,TGCGCCAGCAGCTTAAATTCAGAAGCAGATACGCAGTATTTT,CASSLNSEADTQYF
.,few,TRBJ1-2,TRBV30,TGTGCCTGGAGTGACAGTTATCTGAACGGCTACACCTTC,CAWSDSYLNGYTF
.,.,TRBJ1-2,TRBV19,TGTGCCAGTACTGGCCCCGGCACCCACTATGGCTACACCTTC,CASTGPGTHYGYTF
.,.,TRBJ1-2,TRBV28,TGTGCCAGCAAGGACAGTAACTATGGCTACACCTTC,CASKDSNYGYTF
TRBD2,.,TRBJ2-4,TRBV5-1,TGCGCCAGCAGCTTGGCCGGGACTATGGAAAACATTCAGTACTTC,CASSLAGTMENIQYF
.,few,TRBJ1-2,TRBV7-8,TGTGCCAGCAGCGGCTACATGTTGGACTATGGCTACACCTTC,CASSGYMLDYGYTF
TRBD1,few,TRBJ1-3,TRBV7-9,TGTGCCAGCAGCCAGGCGGGACAGGGCCCTGGAAACACCATATATTTT,CASSQAGQGPGNTIYF
.,.,TRBJ1-1,TRBV29-1,TGCAGCGTTGAGCAGGCGCGGGGCACTGAAGCTTTCTTT,CSVEQARGTEAFF
.,few,TRBJ2-5,TRBV6-5,TGTGCCAGCAGTTACAGAGTTTCGGAAGAGACCCAGTACTTC,CASSYRVSEETQYF
TRBD1,.,TRBJ2-1,TRBV4-2,TGTGCCAGCAGCCAACCCCGGACAGGGAGTTACAATGAGCAGTTCTTC,CASSQPRTGSYNEQFF
.,.,TRBJ1-1,TRBV7-9,TGTGCCAGCAGCTTGGGTCGGGGGGCTTTCTTT,CASSLGRGAFF
.,.,TRBJ1-5,TRBV30,TGTGCCTGGAGTGTACGTGGCGCCGGTGGGCCCCAGCATTTT,CAWSVRGAGGPQHF
.,.,TRBJ2-1,TRBV6-5,TGTGCCAGCAGTTACGTGACGGAGTCGTTCAGAGAGCAGTTCTTC,CASSYVTESFREQFF
.,.,TRBJ2-5,TRBV29-1,TGCAGCGTTGACTTGCAGCAGCAAGAGACCCAGTACTTC,CSVDLQQQETQYF